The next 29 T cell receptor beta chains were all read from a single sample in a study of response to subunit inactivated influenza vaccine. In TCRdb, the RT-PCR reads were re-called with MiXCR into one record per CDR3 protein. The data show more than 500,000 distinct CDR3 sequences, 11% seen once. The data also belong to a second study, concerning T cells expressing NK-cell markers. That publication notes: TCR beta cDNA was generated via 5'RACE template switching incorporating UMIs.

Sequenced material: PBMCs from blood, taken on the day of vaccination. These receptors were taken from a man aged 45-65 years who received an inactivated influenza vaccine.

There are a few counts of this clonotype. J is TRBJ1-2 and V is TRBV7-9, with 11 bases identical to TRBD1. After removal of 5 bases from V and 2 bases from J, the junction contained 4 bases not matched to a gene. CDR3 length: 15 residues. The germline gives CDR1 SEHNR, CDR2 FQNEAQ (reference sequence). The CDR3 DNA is TGTGCCAGCAGCCCCGGACAGGGGGCAAACTATGGCTACACCTTC. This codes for CASSPGQGANYGYTF. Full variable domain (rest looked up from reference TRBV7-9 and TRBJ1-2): DTGVSQNPRHKITKRGQNVTFRCDPISEHNRLYWYRQTLGQGPEFLTYFQNEAQLEKSRLLSDRFSAERPKGSFSTLEIQRTEQGDSAMYLCASSPGQGANYGYTFGSGTRLTVV.

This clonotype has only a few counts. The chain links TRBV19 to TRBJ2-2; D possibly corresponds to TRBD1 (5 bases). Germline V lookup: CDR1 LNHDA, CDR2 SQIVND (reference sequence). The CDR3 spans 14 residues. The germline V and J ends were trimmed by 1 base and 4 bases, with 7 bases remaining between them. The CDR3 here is CASSIAGLTGELFF. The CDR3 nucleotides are TGTGCCAGTAGTATAGCAGGGCTCACCGGGGAGCTGTTTTTT.

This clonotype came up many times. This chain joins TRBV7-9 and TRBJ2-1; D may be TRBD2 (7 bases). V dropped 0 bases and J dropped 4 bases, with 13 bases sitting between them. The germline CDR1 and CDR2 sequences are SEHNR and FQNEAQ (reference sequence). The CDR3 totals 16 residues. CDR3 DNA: TGTGCCAGCAGCTTAGCGCTCGGGGGGCCTTACAATGAGCAGTTCTTC. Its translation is CASSLALGGPYNEQFF.

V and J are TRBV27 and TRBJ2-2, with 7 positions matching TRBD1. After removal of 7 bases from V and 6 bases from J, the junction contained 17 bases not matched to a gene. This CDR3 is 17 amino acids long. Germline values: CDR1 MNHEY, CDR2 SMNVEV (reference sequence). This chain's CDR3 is CASTPLYRGKNAGELFF. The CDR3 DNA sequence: TGTGCCAGCACCCCCCTTTACAGGGGAAAGAATGCCGGGGAGCTGTTTTTT.

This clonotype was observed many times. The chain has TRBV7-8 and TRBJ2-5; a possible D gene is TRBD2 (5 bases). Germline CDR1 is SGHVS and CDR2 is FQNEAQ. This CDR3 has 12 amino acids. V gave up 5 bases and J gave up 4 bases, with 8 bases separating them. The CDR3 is CASSPSGETQYF. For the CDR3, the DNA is TGTGCCAGCAGCCCAAGCGGAGAGACCCAGTACTTC.

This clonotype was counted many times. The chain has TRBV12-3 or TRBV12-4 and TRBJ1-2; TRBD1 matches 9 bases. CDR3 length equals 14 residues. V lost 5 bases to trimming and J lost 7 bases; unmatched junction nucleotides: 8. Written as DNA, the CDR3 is TGTGCCAGCAGTCAAGGGACAGGGTCAAGTGGCTACACCTTC. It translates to CASSQGTGSSGYTF.

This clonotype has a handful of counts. CDR3 loop: CASNKVGARTEAFF. The CDR3 nucleotides are TGTGCCAGCAACAAGGTCGGGGCGAGAACTGAAGCTTTCTTT. The chain links TRBV28 to TRBJ1-1; possible D gene TRBD1, 5 bases. V was cut by 7 bases and J by 5 bases, with 17 bases left in between. The CDR3 covers 14 residues. Germline V gene lookup returns CDR1 MDHEN and CDR2 SYDVKM.

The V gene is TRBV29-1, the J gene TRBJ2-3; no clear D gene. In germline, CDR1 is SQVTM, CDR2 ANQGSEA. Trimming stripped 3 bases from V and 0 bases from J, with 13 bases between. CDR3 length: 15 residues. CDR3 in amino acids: CSVEDFTTSTDTQYF. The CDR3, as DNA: TGCAGCGTTGAGGATTTTACCACTAGCACAGATACGCAGTATTTT.

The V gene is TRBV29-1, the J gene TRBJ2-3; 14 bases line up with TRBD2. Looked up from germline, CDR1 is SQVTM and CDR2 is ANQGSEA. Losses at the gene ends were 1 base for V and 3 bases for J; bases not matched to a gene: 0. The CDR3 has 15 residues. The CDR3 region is CSVEGTSGGTDTQYF. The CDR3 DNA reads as TGCAGCGTTGAAGGGACTAGCGGGGGGACAGATACGCAGTATTTT.

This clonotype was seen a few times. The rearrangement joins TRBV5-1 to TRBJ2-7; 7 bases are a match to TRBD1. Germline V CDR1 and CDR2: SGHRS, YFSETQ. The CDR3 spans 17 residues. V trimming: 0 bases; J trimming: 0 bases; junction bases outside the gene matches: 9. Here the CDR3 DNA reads TGCGCCAGCAGCTTGGCCGTAGGGGGCCTCAGCTCCTACGAGCAGTACTTC. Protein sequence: CASSLAVGGLSSYEQYF.

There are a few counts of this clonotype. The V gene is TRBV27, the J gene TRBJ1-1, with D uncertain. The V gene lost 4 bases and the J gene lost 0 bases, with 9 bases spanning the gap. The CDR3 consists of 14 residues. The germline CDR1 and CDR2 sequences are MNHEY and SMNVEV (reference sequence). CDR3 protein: CASSYLGMNTEAFF. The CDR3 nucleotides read TGTGCCAGCAGTTACTTGGGTATGAACACTGAAGCTTTCTTT.

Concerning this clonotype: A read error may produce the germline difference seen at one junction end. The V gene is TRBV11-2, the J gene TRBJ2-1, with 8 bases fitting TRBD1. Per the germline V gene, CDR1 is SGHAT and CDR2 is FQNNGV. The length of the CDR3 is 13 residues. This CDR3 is CASSSYRDRSLHF. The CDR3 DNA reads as TGTGCCAGCAGCTCCTACCGGGACAGGTCCCTTCACTTC. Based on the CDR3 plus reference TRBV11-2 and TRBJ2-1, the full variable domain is EAGVAQSPRYKIIEKRQSVAFWCNPISGHATLYWYQQILGQGPKLLIQFQNNGVVDDSQLPKDRFSAERLKGVDSTLKIQPAKLEDSAVYLCASSSYRDRSLHFGPGTRLTVL.

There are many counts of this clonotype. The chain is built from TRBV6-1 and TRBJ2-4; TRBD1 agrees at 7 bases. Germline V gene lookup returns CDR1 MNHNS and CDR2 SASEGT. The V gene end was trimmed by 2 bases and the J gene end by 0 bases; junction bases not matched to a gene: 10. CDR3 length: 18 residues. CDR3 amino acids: CASSERGDSALAKNIQYF. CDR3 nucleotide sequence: TGTGCCAGCAGTGAAAGAGGGGACAGCGCCCTAGCCAAAAACATTCAGTACTTC.

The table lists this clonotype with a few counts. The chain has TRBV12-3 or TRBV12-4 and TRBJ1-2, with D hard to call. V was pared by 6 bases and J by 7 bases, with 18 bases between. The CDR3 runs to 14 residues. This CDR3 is CASRPPTGAGGYTF. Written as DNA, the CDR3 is TGTGCCAGCAGGCCCCCGACTGGAGCCGGTGGCTACACCTTC.

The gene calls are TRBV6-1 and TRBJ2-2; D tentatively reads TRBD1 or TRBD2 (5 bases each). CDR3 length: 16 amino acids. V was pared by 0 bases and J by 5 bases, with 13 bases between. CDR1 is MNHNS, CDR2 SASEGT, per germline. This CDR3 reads CASSEAAGSSTGELFF. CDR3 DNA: TGTGCCAGCAGTGAAGCGGCAGGGAGTAGTACCGGGGAGCTGTTTTTT.

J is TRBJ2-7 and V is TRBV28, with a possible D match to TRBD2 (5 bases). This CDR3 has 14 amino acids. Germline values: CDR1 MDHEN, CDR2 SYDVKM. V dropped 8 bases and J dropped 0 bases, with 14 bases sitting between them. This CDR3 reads CASSSIGSSYEQYF. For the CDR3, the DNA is TGTGCCAGCTCCTCAATAGGGAGCTCCTACGAGCAGTACTTC. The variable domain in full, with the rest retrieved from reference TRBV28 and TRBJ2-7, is DVKVTQSSRYLVKRTGEKVFLECVQDMDHENMFWYRQDPGLGLRLIYFSYDVKMKEKGDIPEGYSVSREKKERFSLILESASTNQTSMYLCASSSIGSSYEQYFGPGTRLTVT.

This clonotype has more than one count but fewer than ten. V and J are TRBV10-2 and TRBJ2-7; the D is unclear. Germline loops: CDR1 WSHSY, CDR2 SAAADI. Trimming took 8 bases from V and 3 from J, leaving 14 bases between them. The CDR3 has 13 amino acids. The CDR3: CASRVDPNYEQYF. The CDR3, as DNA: TGCGCCAGCCGGGTGGACCCGAACTACGAGCAGTACTTC.

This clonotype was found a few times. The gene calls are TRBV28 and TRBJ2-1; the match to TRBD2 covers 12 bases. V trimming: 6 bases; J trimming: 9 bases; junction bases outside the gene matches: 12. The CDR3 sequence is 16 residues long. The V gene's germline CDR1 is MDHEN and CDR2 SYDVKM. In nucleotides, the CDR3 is TGTGCCAGCAGACTCAGGACTAGCGGGATCCCTCGTGAGCAGTTCTTC. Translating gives CASRLRTSGIPREQFF.

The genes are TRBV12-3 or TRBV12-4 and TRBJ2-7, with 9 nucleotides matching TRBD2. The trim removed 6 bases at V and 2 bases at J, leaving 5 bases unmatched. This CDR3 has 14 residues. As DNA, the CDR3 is TGTGCCAGCAGACTGACTAGCGGCCCCTACGAGCAGTACTTC. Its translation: CASRLTSGPYEQYF.

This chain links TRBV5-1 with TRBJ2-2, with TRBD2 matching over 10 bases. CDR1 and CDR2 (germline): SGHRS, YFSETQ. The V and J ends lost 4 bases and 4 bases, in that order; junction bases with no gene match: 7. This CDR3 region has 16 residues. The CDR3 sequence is CASSLASGSTTGELFF. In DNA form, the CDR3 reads TGCGCCAGCAGCCTTGCTAGCGGGAGTACCACCGGGGAGCTGTTTTTT.

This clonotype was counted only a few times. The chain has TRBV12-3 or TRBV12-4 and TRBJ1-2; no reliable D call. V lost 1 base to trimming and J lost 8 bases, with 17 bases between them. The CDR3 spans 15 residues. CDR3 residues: CASSLGAADLGGYTF. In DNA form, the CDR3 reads TGTGCCAGCAGTTTAGGCGCGGCGGACCTCGGCGGCTACACCTTC.

The CDR3 nucleotides read TGTGCCAGCAGCTTGTTTTGGACTAGCGACCTCACAGATACGCAGTATTTT. Protein product: CASSLFWTSDLTDTQYF. The chain uses TRBV5-5 and TRBJ2-3; 9 bases agree with TRBD2. Trimming took 1 base from V and 2 from J; bases not matched to a gene: 8. CDR3 length: 17 amino acids. Germline loops: CDR1 SGHKS, CDR2 YYEKEE (reference sequence).

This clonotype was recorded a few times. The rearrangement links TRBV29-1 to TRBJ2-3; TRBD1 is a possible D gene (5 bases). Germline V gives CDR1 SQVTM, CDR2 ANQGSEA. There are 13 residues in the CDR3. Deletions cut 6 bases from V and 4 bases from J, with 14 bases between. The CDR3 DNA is TGCAGCGTCCCTGGGCAGGGCGCAGATACGCAGTATTTT. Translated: CSVPGQGADTQYF.

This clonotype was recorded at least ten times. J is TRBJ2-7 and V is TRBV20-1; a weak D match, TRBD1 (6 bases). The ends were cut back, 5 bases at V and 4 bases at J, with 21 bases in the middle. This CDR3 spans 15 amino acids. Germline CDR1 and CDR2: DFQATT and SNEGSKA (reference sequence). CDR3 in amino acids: CSAPRVSRGVYEQYF. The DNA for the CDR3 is TGCAGTGCTCCGCGTGTGAGCAGGGGAGTATACGAGCAGTACTTC.

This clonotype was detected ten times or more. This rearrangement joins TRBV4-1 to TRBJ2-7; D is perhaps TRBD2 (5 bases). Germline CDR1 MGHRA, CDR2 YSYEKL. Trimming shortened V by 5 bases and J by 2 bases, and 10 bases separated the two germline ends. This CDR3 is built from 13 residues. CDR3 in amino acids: CASSEGFTYEQYF. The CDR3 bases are TGCGCCAGCAGCGAGGGATTTACCTACGAGCAGTACTTC.

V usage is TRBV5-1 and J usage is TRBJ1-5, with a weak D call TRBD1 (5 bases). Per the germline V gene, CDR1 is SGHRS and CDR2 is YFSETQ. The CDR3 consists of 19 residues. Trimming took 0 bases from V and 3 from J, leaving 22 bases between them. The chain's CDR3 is CASSLGPGQGDWNNQPQHF. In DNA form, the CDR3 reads TGCGCCAGCAGCTTGGGTCCAGGGCAAGGGGACTGGAACAATCAGCCCCAGCATTTT.

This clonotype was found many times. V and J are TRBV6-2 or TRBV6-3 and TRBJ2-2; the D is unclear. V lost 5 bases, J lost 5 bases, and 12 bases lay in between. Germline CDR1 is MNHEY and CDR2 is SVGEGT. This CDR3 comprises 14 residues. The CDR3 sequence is CASSTDTYTGELFF. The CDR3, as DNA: TGTGCCAGCAGTACCGACACCTATACCGGGGAGCTGTTTTTT.

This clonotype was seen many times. The CDR3 is CASSLVEGRGLPRTGELFF. The CDR3 DNA is TGTGCCAGCAGCTTAGTTGAAGGGAGAGGGCTTCCACGGACCGGGGAGCTGTTTTTT. This chain uses TRBV11-1 with TRBJ2-2, with D possibly TRBD2 on 5 matching bases. V dropped 1 base and J dropped 5 bases, with 23 bases sitting between them. CDR1 and CDR2 (germline): SGHAT, FQDESV (reference sequence). The CDR3 is 19 amino acids.

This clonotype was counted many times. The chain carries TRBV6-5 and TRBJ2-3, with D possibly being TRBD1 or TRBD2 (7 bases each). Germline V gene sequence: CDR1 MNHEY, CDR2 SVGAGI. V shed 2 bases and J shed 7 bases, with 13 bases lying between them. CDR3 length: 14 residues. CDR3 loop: CASSYGEGAHTQYF. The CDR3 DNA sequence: TGTGCCAGCAGTTACGGGGAGGGGGCCCATACGCAGTATTTT.